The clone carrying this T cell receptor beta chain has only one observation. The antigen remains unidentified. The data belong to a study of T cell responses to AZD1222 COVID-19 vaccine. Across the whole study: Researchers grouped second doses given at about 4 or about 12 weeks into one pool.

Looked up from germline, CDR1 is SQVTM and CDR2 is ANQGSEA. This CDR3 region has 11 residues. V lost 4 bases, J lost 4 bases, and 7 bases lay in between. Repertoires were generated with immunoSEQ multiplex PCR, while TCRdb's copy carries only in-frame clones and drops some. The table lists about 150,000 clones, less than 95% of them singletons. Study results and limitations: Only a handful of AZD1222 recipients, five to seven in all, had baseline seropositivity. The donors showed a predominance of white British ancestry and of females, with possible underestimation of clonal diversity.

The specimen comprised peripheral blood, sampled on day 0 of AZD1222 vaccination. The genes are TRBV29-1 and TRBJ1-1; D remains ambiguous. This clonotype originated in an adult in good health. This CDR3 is CSVVGRTEAFF. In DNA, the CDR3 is TGCAGCGTTGTGGGCCGCACTGAAGCTTTCTTT.